This is a list of T cell receptor beta chains from one sample in a study of cytomegalovirus exposure and HLA in healthy donors. Some clones are missing from TCRdb's copy, which holds only in-frame ones; the method was immunoSEQ multiplex PCR. This sample has some 44,000 clones, with 40% to 60% found just once. Sequenced material: PBMCs. Receptor source: a human donor in good health. Both conserved end residues are part of each CDR3. The D gene is left open where the match is weak. Expanded clones get a size class; other rows say once, few or many, or leave the size out.

TRBJ1-2,.,TRBV6-4,.,TGTGCCAGCAGTGAGGATGGCAGGGCTGATGGCTACACCTTC,CASSEDGRADGYTF
TRBJ2-7,few,TRBV19,.,TGTGCCAGTAGTACCGGGATCCTCTCCTACGAGCAGTACTTC,CASSTGILSYEQYF
TRBJ1-2,.,TRBV7-6,.,TGTGCCAGCGGCAGTGGCTATGGCTACACCTTC,CASGSGYGYTF
TRBJ2-3,.,TRBV12-5,.,TGTGCTAGCCGGGGGTACACAGATACGCAGTATTTT,CASRGYTDTQYF
TRBJ2-7,.,TRBV7-2,TRBD2,TGTGCCAGCAGCTTAGCTGCTAGCGGGAAGGCCGAGCAGTACTTC,CASSLAASGKAEQYF
TRBJ1-1,.,TRBV10-1,TRBD1,TGCGCCAGCAGTGGACAGGGGACTGAAGCTTTCTTT,CASSGQGTEAFF
TRBJ2-1,.,TRBV5-6,.,TGTGCCAGCAGCTTGCAGGTGGAGCAGTTCTTC,CASSLQVEQFF
TRBJ1-2,.,TRBV5-1,TRBD1,TGCGCCAGCAGCTTGGTCCCTGGACAGGGCTATGGCTACACCTTC,CASSLVPGQGYGYTF
TRBJ2-3,.,TRBV11-3,.,TGTGCCAGCAGCTTAGATAGGGGTGGAGATACGCAGTATTTT,CASSLDRGGDTQYF
TRBJ2-7,.,TRBV6-6,.,TGTGCCAGCAGTTACTGGACTTCCTACGAGCAGTACTTC,CASSYWTSYEQYF
TRBJ1-3,.,TRBV5-1,.,TGCGCCAGCAGCGTCAGCGAATCTCGCGGAAACACCATATATTTT,CASSVSESRGNTIYF
TRBJ2-7,.,TRBV10-3,TRBD2,TGTGCCATCAGTGTTAGCCGAAGAGATGTCGGGAGGGGTACCTACGAGCAGTACTTC,CAISVSRRDVGRGTYEQYF
TRBJ2-2,.,TRBV7-9,TRBD1,TGTGCCAGTCGACAGGGGGTGAACACCGGGGAGCTGTTTTTT,CASRQGVNTGELFF
TRBJ1-2,few,TRBV6-5,TRBD1,TGTGCCAGCAGTTACAGGGACAGCAACTATGGCTACACCTTC,CASSYRDSNYGYTF
TRBJ2-4,.,TRBV6-5,.,TGTGCCAGCAGTACTACCGCCGGGGGAAACATTCAGTACTTC,CASSTTAGGNIQYF
TRBJ2-5,.,TRBV5-1,.,TGCGCCAGCAGGCCGGGCCAAGAGACCCAGTACTTC,CASRPGQETQYF
TRBJ2-7,.,TRBV4-2,.,TGTGCCAGCAGCCAAGAGCCTAGTCCCTCCTACGAGCAGTACTTC,CASSQEPSPSYEQYF
TRBJ2-1,.,TRBV4-3,.,TGCGCCAGCAGCCGTGACCAGGGGGGATCCTACAATGAGCAGTTCTTC,CASSRDQGGSYNEQFF
TRBJ1-1,few,TRBV2,TRBD1,TGTGCCAGCAGATCCCAACTAGGGACAGGAAGGACTGAAGCTTTCTTT,CASRSQLGTGRTEAFF
TRBJ1-6,few,TRBV7-9,TRBD1,TGTGCCAGCAGCCCGAGGGACAGAAGCTCCTATAATTCACCCCTCCACTTT,CASSPRDRSSYNSPLHF
TRBJ1-6,few,TRBV28,TRBD1,TGTGCCAGCAGTCCGCCGACAGGGAATAATTCACCCCTCCACTTT,CASSPPTGNNSPLHF
TRBJ2-2,.,TRBV30,TRBD1,TGTGCCTGGAGTGTAGGACAGGGGAACACCGGGGAGCTGTTTTTT,CAWSVGQGNTGELFF
TRBJ2-7,few,TRBV7-2,.,TGTGCCAGCAGCGAGACAGTTTTACCGTACTTC,CASSETVLPYF
TRBJ2-1,.,TRBV9,.,TGTGCCAGCAAAAGCTGGGGGGATGAGCAGTTCTTC,CASKSWGDEQFF
TRBJ2-1,.,TRBV11-3,TRBD2,TGTGCCAGCAGCTTAGGTTCTAGCGGGGGCAATGAGCAGTTCTTC,CASSLGSSGGNEQFF
TRBJ2-3,.,TRBV7-9,TRBD2,TGTGCCAGCACCCCCCGGGGGGGGGAGGGCCCCACAGATACGCAGTATTTT,CASTPRGGEGPTDTQYF
TRBJ2-1,once,TRBV11-2,TRBD2,TGTGCCAGCAGCTTAGATGGGGCTAGCGGGAGGAAATACAATGAGCAGTTCTTC,CASSLDGASGRKYNEQFF
TRBJ2-5,.,TRBV7-8,TRBD1,TGTGCCAGCAGCCCCCGGACAGGGGAGGAGACCCAGTACTTC,CASSPRTGEETQYF
TRBJ1-5,.,TRBV7-2,.,TGTGCCAGCAGCTTAGCGCCAGGTTACAATCAGCCCCAGCATTTT,CASSLAPGYNQPQHF
TRBJ1-1,few,TRBV7-2,TRBD1,TGTGCCAGCAGCTCCGACAGGGTAACTGAAGCTTTCTTT,CASSSDRVTEAFF
TRBJ1-1,.,TRBV13,TRBD1,TGTGCCAGCAGGCCGGGACAGTCGAACACTGAAGCTTTCTTT,CASRPGQSNTEAFF
TRBJ2-3,.,TRBV15,.,TGTGCCACCAGCAGAGATCAGGCAGATACGCAGTATTTT,CATSRDQADTQYF
TRBJ1-5,few,TRBV7-9,.,TGTGCCAGCAGCTTTGCAGGGAATCAGCCCCAGCATTTT,CASSFAGNQPQHF
TRBJ1-1,.,TRBV7-2,.,TGTGCCAGCAGCCCGTCGGGACTCAAGAACACTGAAGCTTTCTTT,CASSPSGLKNTEAFF
TRBJ2-3,.,TRBV7-9,.,TGTGCCAGCAGCTTAGCGCGAGACAGGAGTAGCACAGATACGCAGTATTTT,CASSLARDRSSTDTQYF
TRBJ1-2,few,TRBV14,.,TGTGCCAGCGCACTATGGACAGCCCAGGAGCCCACCTTC,CASALWTAQEPTF